This T cell receptor (beta chain) stems from a study of T cell responses to AZD1222 COVID-19 vaccine. Clones were sequenced by immunoSEQ multiplex PCR, and TCRdb holds only the in-frame ones, with some missing. The sample holds 190,000 or so clones, roughly 92% seen once. The germline CDR1 and CDR2 sequences are SNHLY and FYNNEI. The CDR3 totals 15 residues. The V end was cut by 6 bases, the J end by 8 bases, with 19 bases between. The rearrangement uses TRBV2 and TRBJ2-2; D is unresolved. The sequencing used peripheral blood, collected 28 days after the second AZD1222 dose. The source of this sequence is an adult who received the AZD1222 COVID-19 vaccine. The CDR3 is CASRRRSLNAGELFF. The CDR3 region has the DNA TGTGCCAGCAGAAGACGTAGTCTAAACGCTGGGGAGCTGTTTTTT.